Reported below is one T cell receptor beta chain. The germline CDR1 and CDR2 sequences are MNHNS and SASEGT. Trimming left V 4 bases short and J 3 bases short, with 13 bases between. The CDR3 loop spans 15 amino acids. The data belong to a study of cytomegalovirus exposure and HLA in healthy donors. The PCR used 60 Vbeta and 13 Jbeta primers. Repertoires were generated with immunoSEQ multiplex PCR, while TCRdb's copy carries only in-frame clones and drops some. This sample has around 90,000 clones; more than 55% occur once, and the top ten carry 5.5%. The V and J genes are TRBV6-1 and TRBJ2-4; D may be TRBD1 (7 bases). The TCR originated in a woman between 25 and 40 years old in good health and CMV-seropositive. The sample comprised PBMCs. The CDR3 DNA follows: TGTGCCAGCAGTGTCGGAGGGGGCGGCAAAAACATTCAGTACTTC. Amino acid sequence: CASSVGGGGKNIQYF.